This record covers a single TCR beta chain. The data belong to a study of shared clonotypes between healthy human individuals. Across the whole study: CD8 memory received one plate per donor, CD8 naive two, CD4 memory three and CD4 naive three.

Assay execution proceeded at the deep level. Produced via immunoSEQ multiplex PCR; TCRdb's table is partial and in-frame only. The table lists 2 million or so clones, 85% to 95% of them singletons. Sample: naive CD4+ T cells sorted from blood. Subset described: CD45RA+ positively selected. The receptor was isolated from a man aged 18-30 years in good health.

The CDR3 coding sequence is TGTGCCAGTAGTTCTGGCGCTGGTGGCTACACCTTC. This sequence encodes CASSSGAGGYTF. V usage is TRBV19 and J usage is TRBJ1-2; no reliable D call. V lost 5 bases to trimming and J lost 7 bases, with 11 bases between them. Germline V gene lookup returns CDR1 LNHDA and CDR2 SQIVND (reference sequence). The CDR3 runs 12 residues. The full variable domain, rest sourced from reference TRBV19 and TRBJ1-2, is DGGITQSPKYLFRKEGQNVTLSCEQNLNHDAMYWYRQDPGQGLRLIYYSQIVNDFQKGDIAEGYSVSREKKESFPLTVTSAQKNPTAFYLCASSSGAGGYTFGSGTRLTVV.